The 22 T cell receptor beta chains below all came from one sample that was sequenced in a study of blood T cell repertoires in COVID-19. The protocol was immunoSEQ multiplex PCR, while the TCRdb copy is restricted to in-frame clones and leaves out a portion. The sample yields about 190,000 clones, around 90% seen once. Source material: peripheral blood. Source of these receptors: a man in his fifties with acute or convalescent COVID-19.

The genes are TRBV5-5 and TRBJ2-5; tentatively, D is TRBD1 (5 bases). CDR1 SGHKS and CDR2 YYEKEE come from the germline V gene (reference sequence). Trimming removed 1 base at V and 0 bases at J, with 7 bases between. The CDR3 is 14 amino acids. CDR3 nucleotides: TGTGCCAGCAGCTTGCCAGGGAACCAAGAGACCCAGTACTTC. It is translated as CASSLPGNQETQYF.

The count of this clone is one. This rearrangement joins TRBV12-3 or TRBV12-4 to TRBJ1-5, with unresolved D. This CDR3 is built from 13 residues. The ends were cut back, 4 bases at V and 2 bases at J, with 6 bases in the middle. The CDR3 DNA reads TGTGCCAGCAGTTACTTTGGCAATCAGCCCCAGCATTTT. As protein: CASSYFGNQPQHF.

This chain links TRBV4-2 with TRBJ1-1; 10 positions agree with TRBD1. Germline CDR1 reads LGHNA; CDR2 reads YNFKEQ. The CDR3 runs to 17 residues. Unmatched junction bases numbered 12, after V lost 0 bases and J lost 8 bases. The CDR3 loop is CASSQDQWTTGGGEAFF. DNA of the CDR3: TGTGCCAGCAGCCAAGATCAGTGGACGACAGGGGGCGGGGAAGCTTTCTTT.

The chain joins TRBV29-1 to TRBJ2-3; a possible D gene is TRBD2 (5 bases). In germline, CDR1 is SQVTM, CDR2 ANQGSEA. The CDR3 totals 16 residues. Trimming shortened V by 0 bases and J by 3 bases, and 16 bases separated the two germline ends. Written as DNA, the CDR3 is TGCAGCGTTGAAGATCTAGTAACGGGATCGACAGATACGCAGTATTTT. Translation: CSVEDLVTGSTDTQYF.

V gene TRBV7-6 combines with J gene TRBJ1-1; 9 bases match TRBD1. The germline V gene encodes CDR1 SGHVS and CDR2 FNYEAQ. Trimming cost V 5 bases and J 0 bases; bases outside gene matches: 4. The CDR3 has 15 amino acids. CDR3 sequence reads: CASSPGQGLNTEAFF. CDR3 nucleotides: TGTGCCAGCAGCCCAGGACAGGGGCTGAACACTGAAGCTTTCTTT.

V gene TRBV7-8 combines with J gene TRBJ2-5, with D unclear. This CDR3 contains 13 residues. Per germline, CDR1 SGHVS and CDR2 FQNEAQ. The V end was cut by 0 bases, the J end by 3 bases, with 5 bases between. CDR3 coding DNA: TGTGCCAGCAGCTTAGCCCAAAAAGAGACCCAGTACTTC. Its translation is CASSLAQKETQYF.

V gene TRBV7-9 combines with J gene TRBJ1-2; 8 bases line up with TRBD1. V dropped 4 bases and J dropped 2; count of bases not matched to a gene: 3. Germline V gene lookup returns CDR1 SEHNR and CDR2 FQNEAQ (reference sequence). This CDR3 spans 14 amino acids. CDR3 loop: CASSYGQGNYGYTF. CDR3 coding DNA: TGTGCCAGCAGCTATGGACAGGGAAACTATGGCTACACCTTC.

The chain is built from TRBV4-3 and TRBJ2-3; 9 bases are shared with TRBD2. Germline trimming cut 6 bases from V and 0 bases from J; bases unmatched to any gene: 7. This CDR3 is built from 16 residues. The germline V gene has CDR1 LGHNA and CDR2 YSLEER. The DNA of the CDR3 is TGCGCCAGCAGTAGTCTAGCGGGGACTAGCACAGATACGCAGTATTTT. Protein sequence: CASSSLAGTSTDTQYF.

The rearrangement joins TRBV29-1 to TRBJ1-2; TRBD1 might be the D (6 bases). Germline V gives CDR1 SQVTM, CDR2 ANQGSEA. The CDR3 contains 13 residues. V was pared by 4 bases and J by 1 base, with 10 bases between. The CDR3 DNA sequence: TGCAGCGTTGTGGCAGGGGTTAACTATGGCTACACCTTC. It yields the protein CSVVAGVNYGYTF. The whole variable domain, remainder taken from reference TRBV29-1 and TRBJ1-2, is SAVISQKPSRDICQRGTSLTIQCQVDSQVTMMFWYRQQPGQSLTLIATANQGSEATYESGFVIDKFPISRPNLTFSTLTVSNMSPEDSSIYLCSVVAGVNYGYTFGSGTRLTVV.

The rearrangement uses TRBV7-8 and TRBJ1-4; maybe TRBD1 (6 bases). The CDR3 loop spans 15 amino acids. Deletions cut 1 base from V and 5 bases from J, with 11 bases between. Per the germline V gene, CDR1 is SGHVS and CDR2 is FQNEAQ. CDR3 residues: CASSLVGQTNEKLFF. The CDR3 DNA follows: TGTGCCAGCAGCTTAGTAGGACAGACGAATGAAAAACTGTTTTTT.

J is TRBJ2-2 and V is TRBV4-1; D gene ambiguous. Germline CDR1 MGHRA, CDR2 YSYEKL. Trimming stripped 3 bases from V and 7 bases from J, with 15 bases between. CDR3 length: 15 residues. The CDR3 protein is CASSQADSLGGELFF. The DNA of the CDR3 is TGCGCCAGCAGCCAGGCCGACTCTTTGGGCGGGGAGCTGTTTTTT.

The chain employs TRBV19 and TRBJ2-1; D is possibly TRBD2 (6 bases). V was clipped by 3 bases and J by 9 bases, with 18 bases between them. The CDR3 runs to 15 residues. CDR1 and CDR2 (germline): LNHDA, SQIVND (reference sequence). CDR3 residues: CASSIMAGTVGEQFF. The CDR3 nucleotides are TGTGCCAGTAGTATTATGGCGGGAACCGTAGGTGAGCAGTTCTTC.

This rearrangement joins TRBV19 to TRBJ1-5; no reliable D call. Germline CDR1 LNHDA, CDR2 SQIVND (reference sequence). Deletions cut 11 bases from V and 6 bases from J, with 14 bases between. This CDR3 comprises 12 residues. CDR3 bases: TGTGCCTCCACGGGGAACTTTCAGCCCCAGCATTTT. It is translated as CASTGNFQPQHF.

The rearrangement uses TRBV5-1 and TRBJ2-1, with D perhaps TRBD1 (5 bases). Germline V CDR1 and CDR2: SGHRS, YFSETQ. The CDR3 totals 15 residues. Trimming stripped 4 bases from V and 3 bases from J, with 14 bases between. CDR3 in DNA: TGCGCCAGCAGCCCAGGGAACGTAGACTACAATGAGCAGTTCTTC. This codes for CASSPGNVDYNEQFF. The full variable domain, rest sourced from reference TRBV5-1 and TRBJ2-1, is KAGVTQTPRYLIKTRGQQVTLSCSPISGHRSVSWYQQTPGQGLQFLFEYFSETQRNKGNFPGRFSGRQFSNSRSEMNVSTLELGDSALYLCASSPGNVDYNEQFFGPGTRLTVL.

The J gene is TRBJ2-2, the V gene TRBV7-2, with D perhaps matching TRBD2 (6 bases). The length of the CDR3 is 15 residues. Looked up from germline, CDR1 is SGHTA and CDR2 is FQGNSA. V lost 3 bases, J lost 4 bases, and 12 bases lay in between. CDR3 region: CASSFKAGGTGELFF. For the CDR3, the DNA is TGTGCCAGCAGCTTCAAAGCGGGCGGCACCGGGGAGCTGTTTTTT.

This chain joins TRBV7-9 and TRBJ2-7, with D hard to call. CDR1 and CDR2 (germline): SEHNR, FQNEAQ (reference sequence). The ends were cut back, 1 base at V and 2 bases at J, with 9 bases in the middle. The CDR3 extends over 14 amino acids. CDR3 residues: CASSLGFTAYEQYF. The DNA of the CDR3 is TGTGCCAGCAGCTTAGGGTTCACGGCCTACGAGCAGTACTTC.

The chain links TRBV6-5 to TRBJ1-2, with D tentatively TRBD1 (5 bases). The CDR3 totals 13 residues. Germline V lookup: CDR1 MNHEY, CDR2 SVGAGI. V was trimmed by 9 bases and J by 4 bases, leaving 15 bases between them. The CDR3 DNA follows: TGTGCCAGTACTCCCGGGGGGGGCTATGGCTACACCTTC. Protein product: CASTPGGGYGYTF.

V and J are TRBV7-3 and TRBJ2-3; TRBD2 agrees at 7 bases. This CDR3 region has 15 residues. Germline CDR1 and CDR2: SGHTA and FQGTGA. The V gene end was trimmed by 5 bases and the J gene end by 2 bases; junction bases not matched to a gene: 7. The CDR3 DNA sequence: TGTGCCAGCAGCCGCGGGGGTTTATCCACAGATACGCAGTATTTT. This codes for CASSRGGLSTDTQYF.

The CDR3 region is CASTTEGYGYTF. CDR3 in DNA: TGTGCCAGCACCACTGAGGGCTATGGCTACACCTTC. The chain recombines TRBV6-5 with TRBJ1-2; D is unclear. Trimming left V 7 bases short and J 4 bases short, with 10 bases between. CDR3 length equals 12 residues. CDR1 and CDR2 from the germline V gene are MNHEY and SVGAGI.

This rearrangement joins TRBV7-9 to TRBJ1-2; unclear D gene. V shed 0 bases and J shed 6 bases, with 11 bases lying between them. Germline V gene data show CDR1 as SEHNR and CDR2 as FQNEAQ (reference sequence). The CDR3 runs 14 residues. CDR3 in amino acids: CASSLAEGWNGYTF. The CDR3 DNA sequence: TGTGCCAGCAGCTTAGCGGAGGGTTGGAATGGCTACACCTTC.

This clone is a singleton in its sample. The J gene is TRBJ1-1, the V gene TRBV4-1; 12 bases line up with TRBD1. The CDR3 length is 15 residues. Germline trimming cut 7 bases from V and 1 base from J; bases unmatched to any gene: 4. Germline CDR1 MGHRA, CDR2 YSYEKL. Here the CDR3 reads CASTGTGGWNTEAFF. The CDR3, as DNA: TGCGCCAGCACCGGGACAGGGGGCTGGAACACTGAAGCTTTCTTT.

The V gene is TRBV24-1, the J gene TRBJ1-1, with 8 bases lining up with TRBD1. Germline V gene data show CDR1 as KGHDR and CDR2 as SFDVKD. V lost 4 bases, J lost 6 bases, and 3 bases stayed unmatched. The CDR3 loop spans 13 amino acids. CDR3: CATSDRTGSEAFF. The CDR3 region has the DNA TGTGCCACCAGTGACAGGACAGGGTCTGAAGCTTTCTTT.